This T cell receptor beta chain is from a study of cytomegalovirus exposure and HLA in healthy donors. This PCR relied on a set of 60 Vbeta primers and 13 Jbeta primers. Using immunoSEQ multiplex PCR, the repertoire was profiled, and TCRdb retains in-frame clones only, with some absent. The sample contains about 200,000 clones, around 86% of which appear only once. The CDR3 consists of 14 residues. The germline V gene has CDR1 MNHEY and CDR2 SMNVEV (reference sequence). The ends were cut back, 3 bases at V and 4 bases at J, with 7 bases in the middle. The chain recombines TRBV27 with TRBJ2-6; D remains ambiguous. Sequencing was carried out using PBMCs. This TCR was sampled from a woman aged 35 to 49 in good health and CMV-seronegative. The CDR3 bases are TGTGCCAGCAGTTTTGGCAGGGGGGCCAACGTCCTGACTTTC. Residues: CASSFGRGANVLTF.